This TCR beta chain appears in the sequencing data of a study of OX40 agonist ivuxolimab in advanced cancers. Study-wide findings and caveats: At 0.1 to 3.0 mg/kg and by week 6, CD4+ and CD8+ T cells in the blood had expanded clonally.

V shed 0 bases and J 8 bases; nucleotides not matched to a gene: 11. Germline CDR1 reads MNHEY; CDR2 reads SMNVEV (reference sequence). The CDR3 is made up of 16 amino acids. About this clone: Its specificity is unknown.

Produced via immunoSEQ multiplex PCR; TCRdb's table is partial and in-frame only. The sample carries about 94,000 clones, around 87% recorded once. V is TRBV27 and J is TRBJ1-2, with 8 positions matching TRBD1. This material consisted of CD4+ or CD8+ T cells sorted from blood, taken in a trial of the OX40 agonist ivuxolimab. This sequence was found in an adult with an advanced solid tumor such as melanoma, head and neck, liver or kidney cancer. CDR3 coding DNA: TGTGCCAGCAGTTTATCACTAAATTCAGGACAGGGCGGCTACACCTTC. This codes for CASSLSLNSGQGGYTF.